What follows is one T cell receptor beta chain and its context. Antigen specificity is unknown. PCR used 60 Vbeta primers and 13 Jbeta primers. Repertoires were generated with immunoSEQ multiplex PCR, while TCRdb's copy carries only in-frame clones and drops some. Of around 180,000 clones in the sample, around nine tenths were seen once. The data were taken from a study of cytomegalovirus exposure and HLA in healthy donors. Study-level points and caveats: There were several of the most significant clusters that appeared linked to common viral pathogens in a later analysis. HLA restriction was apparent for most CMV-associated TCR beta chains in a later analysis. A reported reduction in N-insertions relative to the approximately 640-donor mean was seen in an Asian-associated ancestry cluster in a later analysis. With DRB1 most and HLA-C fewest, TCR association rates differed between HLA loci in a later analysis.

The clonotype originates from a woman aged 18-29 years in good health and CMV-seronegative. Source material: PBMCs.

The CDR3 here is CASSSIGTPDEKLFF. The CDR3 DNA is TGTGCCAGCAGTTCCATCGGGACACCGGATGAAAAACTGTTTTTT. The J gene is TRBJ1-4, the V gene TRBV6-5; the D gene is possibly TRBD1 (6 bases). Trimming removed 4 bases from V and 6 bases from J, with 15 bases in between. The CDR3 consists of 15 residues. CDR1 and CDR2 from the germline V gene are MNHEY and SVGAGI.